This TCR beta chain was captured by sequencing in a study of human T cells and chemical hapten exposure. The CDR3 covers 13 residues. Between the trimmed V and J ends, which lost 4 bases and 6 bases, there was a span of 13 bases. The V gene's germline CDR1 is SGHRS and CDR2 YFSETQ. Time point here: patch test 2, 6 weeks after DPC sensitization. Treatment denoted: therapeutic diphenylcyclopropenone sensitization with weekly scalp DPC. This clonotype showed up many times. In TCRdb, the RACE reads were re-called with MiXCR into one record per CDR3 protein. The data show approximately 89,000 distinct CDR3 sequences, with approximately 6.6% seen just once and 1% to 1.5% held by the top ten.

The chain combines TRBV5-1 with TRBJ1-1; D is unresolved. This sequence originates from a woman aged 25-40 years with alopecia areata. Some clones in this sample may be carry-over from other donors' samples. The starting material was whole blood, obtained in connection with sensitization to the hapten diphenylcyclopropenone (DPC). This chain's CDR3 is CASSNGRGPEAFF. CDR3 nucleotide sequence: TGCGCCAGCAGCAACGGACGCGGCCCTGAAGCTTTCTTT.